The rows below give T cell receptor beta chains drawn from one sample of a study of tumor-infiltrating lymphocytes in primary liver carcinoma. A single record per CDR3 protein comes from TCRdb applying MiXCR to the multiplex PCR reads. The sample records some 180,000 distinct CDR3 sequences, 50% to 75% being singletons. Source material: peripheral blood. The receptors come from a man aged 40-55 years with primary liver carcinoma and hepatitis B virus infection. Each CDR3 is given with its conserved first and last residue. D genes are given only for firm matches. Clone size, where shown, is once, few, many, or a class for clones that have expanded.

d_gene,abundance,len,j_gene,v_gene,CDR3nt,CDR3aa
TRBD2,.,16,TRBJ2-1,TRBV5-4,TGTGCCAGCAGCACACGGGAGGCTAGCGGAAACAATGAGCAGTTCTTC,CASSTREASGNNEQFF
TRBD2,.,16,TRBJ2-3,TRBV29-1,TGCAGCGTGCCGGGACTAGTGGATTCTCGTACAGATACGCAGTATTTT,CSVPGLVDSRTDTQYF
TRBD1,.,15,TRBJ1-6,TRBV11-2,TGTGTCAACAGCTTTATACAGGGGGCGGATTCACCCCTCCACTTT,CVNSFIQGADSPLHF
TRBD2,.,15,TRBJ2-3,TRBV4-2,TGTGTCAGCGGTCTCGGGCGGGAGGGACCAGATACGCAGTATTTT,CVSGLGREGPDTQYF
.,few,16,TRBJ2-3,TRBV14,TGTGCCAGCAGCCAAGGTGACAGTCAGTCCACAGATACGCAGTATTTT,CASSQGDSQSTDTQYF
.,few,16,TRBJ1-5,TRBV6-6,TGTGCCAGCAGTTACTTGGGTGGGCAGAAAAATCAGCCCCAGCATTTT,CASSYLGGQKNQPQHF
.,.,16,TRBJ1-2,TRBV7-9,TGTGCCAGCAGGGACGGACGGTTCCAACCCAACTATGGCTACACCTTC,CASRDGRFQPNYGYTF
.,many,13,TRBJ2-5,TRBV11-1,TGTGCCAGCAGCTTAGCGGGTAGAGAGACCCAGTACTTC,CASSLAGRETQYF
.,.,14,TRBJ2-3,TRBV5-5,TGTGCCAGCAGCTTGCATGACAGCGAGGATACGCAGTATTTT,CASSLHDSEDTQYF
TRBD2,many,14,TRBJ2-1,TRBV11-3,TGTGCCAGCAGCTCTAGGACTAGCGTTCGCGAGCAGTTCTTC,CASSSRTSVREQFF
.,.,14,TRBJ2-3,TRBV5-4,TGTGCCAGCAGCTTGTGGGGGCCTCGGGGTTCACAGTATTTT,CASSLWGPRGSQYF
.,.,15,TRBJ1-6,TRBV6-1,TGTGCCAGCACAGAGAGCAGCTCCTGTAATTCACCCCTCCACTTT,CASTESSSCNSPLHF
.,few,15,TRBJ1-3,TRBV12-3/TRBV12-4,TGTGCCAGCAGTTTTGACGCCGGATCTGGAAACACCATATATTTT,CASSFDAGSGNTIYF
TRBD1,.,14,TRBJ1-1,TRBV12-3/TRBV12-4,TGTGCCAGCAGTTTGGACAGGGGTGGCACTGAAGCTTTCTTT,CASSLDRGGTEAFF
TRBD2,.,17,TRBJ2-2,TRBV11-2,TGTGCCAGCAGCGGGGGACTAACGGAGCGGAACACCGGGGAGCTGTTTTTT,CASSGGLTERNTGELFF
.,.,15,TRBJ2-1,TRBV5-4,TGTGCCAGCAGTCCTCAGGGCTCGTCCTACAATGAGCAGTTCTTC,CASSPQGSSYNEQFF
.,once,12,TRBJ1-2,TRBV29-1,TGCAGCGTTGGGAGAGGCACTTATGGCTACACCTTC,CSVGRGTYGYTF
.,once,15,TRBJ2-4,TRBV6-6,TGTGCCAGCAGTTATCACAGGGATGCCAAAAACATTCAGTACTTC,CASSYHRDAKNIQYF
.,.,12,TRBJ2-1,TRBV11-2,TGTGTCAGCAGCTTAAATGCCAATGAGCAGTTCTTC,CVSSLNANEQFF
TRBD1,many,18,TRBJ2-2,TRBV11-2,TGTGCCAGCAGCTTCCAATCCGCCGGGACAGGGGTGGCCGGGGAGCTGTTTTTT,CASSFQSAGTGVAGELFF
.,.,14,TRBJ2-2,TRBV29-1,TGCAGCGTTGAGTCGCAGGAGGGCACCGGGGAGCTGTCTTTT,CSVESQEGTGELSF
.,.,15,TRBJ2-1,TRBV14,TGTGCCAGCAGCCTCCGGGACCAGGGTGCCGATGAGCAGTTCTTC,CASSLRDQGADEQFF
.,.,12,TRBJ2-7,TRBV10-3,TGTGCCATCAGTGATTTGAAGGACGAGCAGTACTTC,CAISDLKDEQYF
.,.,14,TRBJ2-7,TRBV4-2,TGTGCCAGCAGCCAAGGGACGAACTCCTACGAGCAGTACTTC,CASSQGTNSYEQYF
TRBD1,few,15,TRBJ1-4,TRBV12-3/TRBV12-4,TGTGCCAGCAGTTCAGTCGGGACAGGAGGCGAAAAACTGTTTTTT,CASSSVGTGGEKLFF
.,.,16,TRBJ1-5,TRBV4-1,TGCGCCAGCAGCCAAGTCAGCCCTTATAGCAATCAGCCCCAGCATTTT,CASSQVSPYSNQPQHF
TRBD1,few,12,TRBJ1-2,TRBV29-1,TGCAGCGTTGAAGGACAGGGGCTCCACCGCACCTTC,CSVEGQGLHRTF
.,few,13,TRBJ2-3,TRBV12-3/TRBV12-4,TGTGCCAGCAGCTTGGGGCCGAGAGATACGCAGTATTTT,CASSLGPRDTQYF
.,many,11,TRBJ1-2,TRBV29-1,TGCAGCGGACACGTGGGCTATGGCTACACCTTC,CSGHVGYGYTF
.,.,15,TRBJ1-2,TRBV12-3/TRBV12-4,TGTGCCAGCGGACCTGGAATAGTTAATTCGGATGGCTACACCTTC,CASGPGIVNSDGYTF
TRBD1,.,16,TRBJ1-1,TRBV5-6,TGTGCCAGCAGCTTCAGGGGGGAGGGTCGGGGCACTGAAGCTTTCTTT,CASSFRGEGRGTEAFF
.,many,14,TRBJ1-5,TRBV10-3,TGTGCCATCAGTGGCCTCGGGGACGGTCAGCCCCAGCATTTT,CAISGLGDGQPQHF